These 9 T cell receptor beta chains came from one sample sequenced in a study of T cells after yellow fever vaccination. MiXCR, run by TCRdb on the 5' RACE reads, gives a single entry per CDR3 protein. The table shows some 300,000 distinct CDR3 sequences, with 8.7% occurring only once. The material sequenced was CD4+ T cells sorted from PBMCs, taken 5 days after the yellow fever booster vaccination. Receptor source: a young man who received the YFV17D yellow fever vaccine.

This clonotype was seen more than once but under ten times. The chain links TRBV10-3 to TRBJ2-3; D gene ambiguous. Germline V gene lookup returns CDR1 ENHRY and CDR2 SYGVKD. There are 16 residues in the CDR3. Trimming cost V 2 bases and J 0 bases, with 12 bases left between them. CDR3 DNA sequence: TGTGCCATCAGTGAGGGGCGATCCGCCAGCACAGATACGCAGTATTTT. The encoded protein is CAISEGRSASTDTQYF.

This clonotype was observed many times. The chain combines TRBV20-1 with TRBJ2-2; TRBD2 aligns across 8 bases. V dropped 7 bases and J dropped 4; count of bases not matched to a gene: 8. The germline CDR1 and CDR2 sequences are DFQATT and SNEGSKA (reference sequence). This CDR3 region has 14 residues. For the CDR3, the DNA is TGCAGTGTAACCGGGACTAGGTCCACCGGGGAGCTGTTTTTT. It encodes CSVTGTRSTGELFF.

This clonotype has just a few counts. The chain couples TRBV5-6 to TRBJ1-4; D is unresolved. In germline, CDR1 is SGHDT, CDR2 YYEEEE. V shed 3 bases and J shed 8 bases, with 14 bases lying between them. CDR3 size: 14 residues. The DNA of the CDR3 is TGTGCCAGCAGCTCTCCAGGCAGAGGGGAAAAACTGTTTTTT. Encoded protein: CASSSPGRGEKLFF.

This clonotype turned up a few times. V gene TRBV29-1 combines with J gene TRBJ1-2; 11 nucleotides line up with TRBD1. Germline CDR1 is SQVTM and CDR2 is ANQGSEA. The V and J ends lost 4 bases and 0 bases, in that order; junction bases with no gene match: 7. The CDR3 extends over 16 amino acids. DNA for the CDR3: TGCAGCGTTGGCTCCCGGGACAGGGGGACTAACTATGGCTACACCTTC. Translated: CSVGSRDRGTNYGYTF.

Turning to this clonotype: Being one base from a much bigger clone, this may be a read error. This rearrangement joins TRBV7-3 to TRBJ2-1; 7 bases agree with TRBD2. The length of the CDR3 is 13 residues. The V and J ends lost 5 bases and 9 bases, in that order; junction bases with no gene match: 7. Germline CDR1 reads SGHTA; CDR2 reads FQGTGA. The CDR3 region is CASSPGEGSEQFF. CDR3 DNA: TGTGCCAGCAGCCCGGGGGAGGGGAGTGAGCAGTTCTTC.

CDR3 protein: CASSYKGQLPYEQYF. CDR3 coding DNA: TGTGCCAGCAGTTACAAGGGGCAGCTTCCCTACGAGCAGTACTTC. The V gene is TRBV6-2 or TRBV6-3, the J gene TRBJ2-7, with D tentatively TRBD1 (5 bases). Looked up from germline, CDR1 is MNHEY and CDR2 is SVGEGT. The CDR3 has 15 residues. Trimming removed 2 bases from V and 2 bases from J, with 13 bases in between.

This clonotype was picked up a small number of times. The rearrangement links TRBV7-2 to TRBJ2-1; either TRBD1 or TRBD2 may fit D (5 bases each). There are 15 residues in the CDR3. Germline V gene lookup returns CDR1 SGHTA and CDR2 FQGNSA. The V gene lost 5 bases and the J gene lost 6 bases, with 17 bases spanning the gap. DNA of the CDR3: TGTGCCAGCAGCACCGGGACCATGATACTCAATGAGCAGTTCTTC. Amino acids: CASSTGTMILNEQFF.

This clonotype came up a few times. V gene TRBV7-9 combines with J gene TRBJ2-1; unclear D gene. This CDR3 comprises 11 residues. CDR1 and CDR2 (germline): SEHNR, FQNEAQ (reference sequence). Trimming took off 7 bases at V and 8 bases at J, with 9 bases between the two ends. The CDR3 protein is CASTLQDEQFF. The CDR3 DNA reads as TGTGCCAGCACGCTTCAGGATGAGCAGTTCTTC.

This clonotype was found many times. The chain has TRBV7-2 and TRBJ2-7, with 7 nucleotides matching TRBD1. CDR1 and CDR2 (germline): SGHTA, FQGNSA. V trimming: 1 base; J trimming: 0 bases; junction bases outside the gene matches: 3. The CDR3 spans 15 residues. The CDR3 spells CASSLGGGASYEQYV. CDR3 nucleotides: TGTGCCAGCAGCTTAGGAGGGGGCGCCTCCTACGAGCAGTACGTC.